This T cell receptor (beta chain) was captured in a study of blood T cell repertoires in COVID-19. In the study overall: COVID-19 samples collected from the United States, Italy and Spain covered acute and convalescent phases. PBMCs, B-cell-depleted T cells, or T cells provided the cDNA or gDNA that made up the material.

The CDR3 consists of 17 residues. Authors' processing steps: Amplified reference gene primers provided the basis for estimating nucleated cell counts. Clones were read by immunoSEQ multiplex PCR, and TCRdb kept only the in-frame ones, dropping some. The DNA gave D and trimming, while V, J and clone size come from that table. The table lists 150,000 to 200,000 clones, less than 85% of them singletons, with around 3% in the top ten. The sequencing input was peripheral blood. The receptor comes from a woman aged 80 or over with acute or convalescent COVID-19. The chain joins TRBV21-1 to TRBJ2-2; the D call TRBD1 from the table was never checked on the DNA. TRBV21-1 is a recognized pseudogene. CDR3 coding DNA: TGTGCCAGCAGCAAACCTACGGGACAGGGGTACACCGGGGAGCTGTTTTTT. Protein product: CASSKPTGQGYTGELFF.